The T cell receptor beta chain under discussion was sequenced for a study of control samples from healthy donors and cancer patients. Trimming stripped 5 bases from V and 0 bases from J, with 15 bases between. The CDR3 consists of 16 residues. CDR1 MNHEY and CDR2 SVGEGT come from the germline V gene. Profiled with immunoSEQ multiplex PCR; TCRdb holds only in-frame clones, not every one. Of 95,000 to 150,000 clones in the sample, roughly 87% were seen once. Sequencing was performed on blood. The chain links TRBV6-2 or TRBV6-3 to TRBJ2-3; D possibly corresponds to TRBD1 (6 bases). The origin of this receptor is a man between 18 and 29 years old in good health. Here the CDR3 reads CASSQGLAASTDTQYF. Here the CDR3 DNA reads TGTGCCAGCAGTCAGGGGCTAGCTGCTAGCACAGATACGCAGTATTTT.